These 2 T cell receptor beta chains were all obtained from the same sample, sequenced in a study of vaccination and CD4 T cells after COVID-19. Sequenced with the Oncomine TCR Beta short-read assay was DNA taken from cultured CD4+ T cells. TCRdb reanalysed the PCR reads using MiXCR and keeps one entry per CDR3 protein. The repertoire holds some 3,100 distinct CDR3 sequences, with around three quarters as singletons. Treatment of the sample: approximately nine-day PBMC culture with coronavirus spike peptide pools or control peptides (ViraFEST assay). Their recognized antigens are unknown. Sequenced sample: CD4+ T cells from blood, cultured in vitro. These receptors were collected from a human donor who had recovered from COVID-19.

V gene TRBV20-1 combines with J gene TRBJ1-4; a possible D gene is TRBD1 (5 bases). Per the germline V gene, CDR1 is DFQATT and CDR2 is SNEGSKA (reference sequence). The CDR3 runs 17 residues. The V end lost 0 bases, the J end lost 8 bases, and 22 bases lay between the germline ends. CDR3 amino acids: CSARDFNSGTMAEKLFF. CDR3 sequence (DNA): TGCAGTGCTAGAGATTTTAATTCCGGGACTATGGCGGAAAAACTGTTTTTT.

This rearrangement joins TRBV20-1 to TRBJ1-5; the match to TRBD1 covers 9 bases. Germline V gives CDR1 DFQATT, CDR2 SNEGSKA (reference sequence). V was pared by 1 base and J by 2 bases, with 15 bases of the junction left unmatched. The CDR3 runs to 19 residues. CDR3 in amino acids: CSARGGPGQGELGNQPQHF. Written as DNA, the CDR3 is TGCAGTGCTAGAGGAGGACCGGGACAGGGAGAACTCGGCAATCAGCCCCAGCATTTT.